These 28 T cell receptor beta chains were sequenced from one sample in a study of cytomegalovirus exposure and HLA in healthy donors (dated by TCRdb to about 2017). Receptors were amplified or captured by the immunoSEQ multiplex PCR assay. For the multiplex PCR, a mixture combining 60 forward primers for TCR Vbeta segments and 13 reverse primers for TCR Jbeta segments was used. TCRdb provides this immuneACCESS table in a form limited to in-frame rearrangements. Some clones are lacking; in checked studies, under half of them reflect an unresolved V gene, and why the rest are absent is not known. The sample records about 110,000 clones, 75% to 90% of which are singletons. The ten largest clones capture 6.5% to 8.5% of the sample. The source material was PBMCs. The origin of the receptors is a man aged 30-40 years in good health and CMV-seropositive.

This chain uses TRBV29-1 with TRBJ1-2; D uncertain. V gave up 2 bases and J gave up 5 bases, with 9 bases separating them. This CDR3 is built from 12 residues. Germline V gene data show CDR1 as SQVTM and CDR2 as ANQGSEA. The CDR3 spells CSVEKKRYGYTF. In DNA, the CDR3 is TGCAGCGTTGAAAAGAAACGGTATGGCTACACCTTC.

In DNA, the CDR3 is TGTGCCAGCAGCCACAGGTTCACCTACGAGCAGTACTTC. Amino acids: CASSHRFTYEQYF. The chain couples TRBV6-6 to TRBJ2-7; D perhaps matches TRBD1 (5 bases). The length of the CDR3 is 13 residues. Per germline, CDR1 MNHNY and CDR2 SVGAGI (reference sequence). V lost 6 bases and J 2 bases, leaving 11 bases between the germline ends.

The chain combines TRBV30 with TRBJ1-6; D unresolved. Trimming stripped 7 bases from V and 7 bases from J, with 14 bases between. Germline V CDR1 and CDR2: GTSNPN, SVGIG (reference sequence). CDR3 size: 13 residues. The CDR3 DNA reads as TGTGCCTCTCAAGGGAGCGGGAATTCACCCCTCCACTTT. This sequence encodes CASQGSGNSPLHF.

This chain links TRBV9 with TRBJ1-2; the match to TRBD1 covers 8 bases. V lost 3 bases, J lost 5 bases, and 9 bases stayed unmatched. Per germline, CDR1 SGDLS and CDR2 YYNGEE. This CDR3 has 15 residues. CDR3 in DNA: TGTGCCAGCAGCGCGAGCCGGGACAGGAGTTATGGCTACACCTTC. It specifies CASSASRDRSYGYTF.

In DNA, the CDR3 is TGTGCCAGCAGCCAAGGCCCAACGACAGGGGCTAATGAAAAACTGTTTTTT. Translated: CASSQGPTTGANEKLFF. The rearrangement links TRBV4-2 to TRBJ1-4; TRBD1 aligns across 8 bases. CDR1 and CDR2 from the germline V gene are LGHNA and YNFKEQ. The junction had 7 bases not matched to a gene; V was cut back by 1 base and J by 3 bases. CDR3 length equals 17 residues.

This clone appeared once. The V and J genes are TRBV15 and TRBJ1-5; D is possibly TRBD1 (5 bases). Trimming shortened V by 4 bases and J by 0 bases, and 7 bases separated the two germline ends. Per germline, CDR1 LNHNV and CDR2 YYDKDF (reference sequence). The length of the CDR3 is 14 residues. CDR3: CATSIDSSNQPQHF. CDR3 sequence (DNA): TGTGCCACCAGCATAGACAGTAGCAATCAGCCCCAGCATTTT.

The chain is built from TRBV14 and TRBJ1-4, with no clear D. This CDR3 comprises 15 residues. Germline lookup yields CDR1 SGHDN and CDR2 FVKESK. With 1 base removed from V and 7 bases from J, the gap between germline ends came to 13 bases. The CDR3 region is CASSQVQLPPEKLFF. CDR3 DNA sequence: TGTGCCAGCAGCCAAGTACAGCTTCCTCCTGAAAAACTGTTTTTT.

The V call is TRBV28, the J call TRBJ1-1; D not resolved. This CDR3 is built from 13 residues. Germline V CDR1 and CDR2: MDHEN, SYDVKM. V lost 7 bases and J lost 4, with 13 bases in between. CDR3 nucleotides: TGTGCCAGCACCGGGTGGTTGGGCACTGAAGCTTTCTTT. Amino acids: CASTGWLGTEAFF.

The chain is built from TRBV29-1 and TRBJ2-6; D is ambiguous. This CDR3 contains 15 residues. Per the germline V gene, CDR1 is SQVTM and CDR2 is ANQGSEA. V was shortened by 1 base and J by 2 bases, with 9 bases between the two germline ends. The CDR3 coding sequence is TGCAGCGTTGAAGTTGGGCTTACTGGGGCCAACGTCCTGACTTTC. The encoded protein is CSVEVGLTGANVLTF. Full variable domain (missing parts from reference TRBV29-1 and TRBJ2-6): SAVISQKPSRDICQRGTSLTIQCQVDSQVTMMFWYRQQPGQSLTLIATANQGSEATYESGFVIDKFPISRPNLTFSTLTVSNMSPEDSSIYLCSVEVGLTGANVLTFGAGSRLTVL.

This chain connects TRBV28 to TRBJ1-1, with D uncertain. The CDR3 has 14 amino acids. CDR1 is MDHEN, CDR2 SYDVKM, per germline. V lost 3 bases and J 1 base, leaving 9 bases between the germline ends. The CDR3 here is CASSFRVSNTEAFF. The CDR3 DNA reads as TGTGCCAGCAGTTTTCGTGTTTCGAACACTGAAGCTTTCTTT. Drawing the rest from reference TRBV28 and TRBJ1-1, the complete variable domain is DVKVTQSSRYLVKRTGEKVFLECVQDMDHENMFWYRQDPGLGLRLIYFSYDVKMKEKGDIPEGYSVSREKKERFSLILESASTNQTSMYLCASSFRVSNTEAFFGQGTRLTVV.

The CDR3 DNA sequence: TGTGCCAGCAGTGGGGACAATACCTACAATGAGCAGTTCTTC. Amino acid sequence: CASSGDNTYNEQFF. This chain uses TRBV6-4 with TRBJ2-1; tentatively, D is TRBD1 (6 bases). This CDR3 is 14 amino acids long. CDR1 MRHNA and CDR2 SNTAGT come from the germline V gene. Trimming cost V 4 bases and J 2 bases, with 9 bases left between them.

The chain joins TRBV6-1 to TRBJ1-6; 7 bases match TRBD1. The CDR3 length is 15 residues. Germline values: CDR1 MNHNS, CDR2 SASEGT. V shed 7 bases, J shed 10 bases, and the junction held 13 bases outside the gene matches. The CDR3 DNA sequence: TGTGCCAGCATCCAGGGGGTCTCGGATGGGTCACCCCTCCACTTT. This gives the protein CASIQGVSDGSPLHF.

The chain joins TRBV5-1 to TRBJ2-3, with a weak D call TRBD2 (6 bases). Trimming shortened V by 4 bases and J by 1 base, and 13 bases separated the two germline ends. This CDR3 comprises 15 residues. Germline CDR1 SGHRS, CDR2 YFSETQ. CDR3 nucleotide sequence: TGCGCCAGCAGCCGGACGGGGGTTGGCACAGATACGCAGTATTTT. Translation gives CASSRTGVGTDTQYF. The variable domain in full, completed from reference TRBV5-1 and TRBJ2-3, reads KAGVTQTPRYLIKTRGQQVTLSCSPISGHRSVSWYQQTPGQGLQFLFEYFSETQRNKGNFPGRFSGRQFSNSRSEMNVSTLELGDSALYLCASSRTGVGTDTQYFGPGTRLTVL.

The V and J genes are TRBV10-3 and TRBJ2-5; no definite D call. Trimming removed 4 bases from V and 11 bases from J, with 14 bases in between. Germline lookup yields CDR1 ENHRY and CDR2 SYGVKD. CDR3 length equals 12 residues. The CDR3 sequence is CAISGTGLEQYF. CDR3 sequence (DNA): TGTGCCATCAGTGGAACCGGCCTAGAGCAGTACTTC.

This chain uses TRBV5-1 with TRBJ2-3; 9 bases match TRBD2. The CDR3 has 18 residues. V trimming: 0 bases; J trimming: 5 bases; junction bases outside the gene matches: 13. The germline CDR1 and CDR2 sequences are SGHRS and YFSETQ. This CDR3 reads CASSLAVLAGPAGDTQYF. Here the CDR3 DNA reads TGCGCCAGCAGCTTGGCGGTGCTAGCGGGACCTGCCGGAGATACGCAGTATTTT.

The genes are TRBV30 and TRBJ2-3, with 10 bases fitting TRBD2. The length of the CDR3 is 14 residues. The junction had 4 bases not matched to a gene; V was cut back by 1 base and J by 6 bases. Germline V gene data show CDR1 as GTSNPN and CDR2 as SVGIG (reference sequence). CDR3 coding DNA: TGTGCCTGGAGTGCTACTAGCGGGACCGATACGCAGTATTTT. This gives the protein CAWSATSGTDTQYF.

This clone showed up just a few times. V gene TRBV5-1 combines with J gene TRBJ1-1, with D perhaps TRBD1 (6 bases). The V and J ends lost 6 bases and 3 bases respectively, with 18 bases between them. The germline V gene encodes CDR1 SGHRS and CDR2 YFSETQ. This CDR3 region has 15 residues. The CDR3 protein is CASTPGGGRDTEAFF. The CDR3 DNA reads TGCGCCAGCACCCCCGGTGGGGGCAGGGACACTGAAGCTTTCTTT. Full variable domain (rest looked up from reference TRBV5-1 and TRBJ1-1): KAGVTQTPRYLIKTRGQQVTLSCSPISGHRSVSWYQQTPGQGLQFLFEYFSETQRNKGNFPGRFSGRQFSNSRSEMNVSTLELGDSALYLCASTPGGGRDTEAFFGQGTRLTVV.

The sample holds a few counts of this clone. J is TRBJ2-1 and V is TRBV21-1; the D segment call TRBD2 is taken from the table without a DNA check. TRBV21-1 is noted as a pseudogene. The CDR3 sequence is 14 residues long. In DNA, the CDR3 is TGTGCCAGCAGCGCCAGCGGGGGGGCCGGGGAGCAGTTCTTC. Its translation: CASSASGGAGEQFF.

V usage is TRBV6-5 and J usage is TRBJ2-3; 10 nucleotides line up with TRBD2. There are 14 residues in the CDR3. Germline-derived CDR1 and CDR2 are MNHEY and SVGAGI. V dropped 6 bases and J dropped 5; count of bases not matched to a gene: 5. The CDR3 coding sequence is TGTGCCAGCAGCCTTAGCGGGGGGATAGATACGCAGTATTTT. Translating gives CASSLSGGIDTQYF.

The V and J genes are TRBV11-2 and TRBJ2-3, with D possibly matching TRBD2 (6 bases). The CDR3 loop spans 16 amino acids. Trimming pared 1 base from V and 2 bases from J, leaving 13 bases between. The germline gives CDR1 SGHAT, CDR2 FQNNGV. CDR3 in DNA: TGTGCCAGCAGCTTAGGGGCTAGCGTATTCACAGATACGCAGTATTTT. The encoded protein is CASSLGASVFTDTQYF.

This clone appeared a single time. The chain joins TRBV6-1 to TRBJ2-1; a possible D gene is TRBD2 (5 bases). The germline gives CDR1 MNHNS, CDR2 SASEGT. The CDR3 has 15 amino acids. The V end was cut by 1 base, the J end by 8 bases, with 15 bases between. CDR3 coding DNA: TGTGCCAGCAGTGAAGGAGGGCCGCGGTTGCATGAGCAGTTCTTC. It codes for CASSEGGPRLHEQFF.

The chain has TRBV18 and TRBJ1-2, with D maybe TRBD1 (6 bases). Germline CDR1 and CDR2: KGHSH and LQKENI. This CDR3 region has 15 residues. V was pared by 0 bases and J by 2 bases, with 10 bases between. The CDR3 DNA is TGTGCCAGCTCACCACCGGGACACCGAAACTATGGCTACACCTTC. The encoded protein is CASSPPGHRNYGYTF.

This chain uses TRBV9 with TRBJ1-6; 10 bases match TRBD1. This CDR3 has 14 amino acids. Germline-derived CDR1 and CDR2 are SGDLS and YYNGEE. Trimming took 3 bases from V and 8 from J; bases not matched to a gene: 2. CDR3 sequence: CASSAGQGDSPLHF. Here the CDR3 DNA reads TGTGCCAGCAGCGCCGGACAGGGGGATTCACCCCTCCACTTT.

The V and J genes are TRBV19 and TRBJ2-2; no clear D gene. The V gene lost 8 bases and the J gene lost 0 bases, with 10 bases spanning the gap. Germline CDR1 LNHDA, CDR2 SQIVND (reference sequence). This CDR3 region has 14 residues. The CDR3 sequence is CASRWASNTGELFF. In DNA form, the CDR3 reads TGTGCCAGTCGGTGGGCATCGAACACCGGGGAGCTGTTTTTT.

The chain recombines TRBV5-1 with TRBJ2-3; TRBD2 agrees at 15 bases. Trimming at V came to 0 bases and at J to 3 bases, leaving 11 bases not matched to a gene. The CDR3 totals 20 residues. Germline CDR1 and CDR2: SGHRS and YFSETQ. The CDR3 spells CASSLEILGLAGGRTDTQYF. Written as DNA, the CDR3 is TGCGCCAGCAGCTTGGAAATTCTGGGACTAGCGGGGGGTCGAACAGATACGCAGTATTTT.

The gene calls are TRBV7-9 and TRBJ2-7; 8 bases are a match to TRBD2. Germline V gives CDR1 SEHNR, CDR2 FQNEAQ (reference sequence). J lost 6 bases, V lost 5 bases, and 9 bases had no gene match. This CDR3 spans 14 amino acids. CDR3 sequence: CASSPGGGRGEQYF. The CDR3 DNA reads TGTGCCAGCAGCCCCGGGGGGGGACGGGGCGAGCAGTACTTC.

This chain links TRBV6-5 with TRBJ2-2; D might be TRBD1 (6 bases). Trimming shortened V by 0 bases and J by 5 bases, and 13 bases separated the two germline ends. Germline lookup yields CDR1 MNHEY and CDR2 SVGAGI. This CDR3 is built from 16 residues. The CDR3 nucleotides read TGTGCCAGCAGTTACTCGATGGGGGCGAGGACCGGGGAGCTGTTTTTT. Its protein product is CASSYSMGARTGELFF.

DNA for the CDR3: TGTGCCAGCGAGGGATCCTACAATGAGCAGTTCTTC. This sequence encodes CASEGSYNEQFF. The gene calls are TRBV7-2 and TRBJ2-1; a possible D gene is TRBD2 (5 bases). V was pared by 8 bases and J by 1 base, with 6 bases between. CDR3 size: 12 residues. CDR1 SGHTA and CDR2 FQGNSA come from the germline V gene.